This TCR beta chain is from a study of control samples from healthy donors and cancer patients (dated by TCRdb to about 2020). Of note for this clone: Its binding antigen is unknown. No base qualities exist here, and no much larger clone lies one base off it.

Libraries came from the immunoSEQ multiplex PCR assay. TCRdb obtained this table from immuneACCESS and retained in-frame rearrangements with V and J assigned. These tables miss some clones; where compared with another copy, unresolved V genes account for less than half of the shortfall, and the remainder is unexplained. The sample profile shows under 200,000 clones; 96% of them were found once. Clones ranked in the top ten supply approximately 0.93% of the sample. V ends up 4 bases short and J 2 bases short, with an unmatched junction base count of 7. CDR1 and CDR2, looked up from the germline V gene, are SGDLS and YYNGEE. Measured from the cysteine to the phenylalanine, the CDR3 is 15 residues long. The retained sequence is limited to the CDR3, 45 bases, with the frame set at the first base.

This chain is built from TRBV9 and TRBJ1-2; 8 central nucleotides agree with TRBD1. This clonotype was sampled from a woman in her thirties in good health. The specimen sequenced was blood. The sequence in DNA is TGTGCCAGCAGCCCTCGACAGGGGACGAACTATGGCTACACCTTC. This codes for CASSPRQGTNYGYTF. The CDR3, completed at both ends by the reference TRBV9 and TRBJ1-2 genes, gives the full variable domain DSGVTQTPKHLITATGQRVTLRCSPRSGDLSVYWYQQSLDQGLQFLIQYYNGEERAKGNILERFSAQQFPDLHSELNLSSLELGDSALYFCASSPRQGTNYGYTFGSGTRLTVV.